Sequencing of this T cell receptor (beta chain) was carried out in a study of Graves' ophthalmopathy and Graves' hyperthyroidism (dated by TCRdb to the late 2010s). Study-level background: Peripheral blood was collected at initial diagnosis, before any treatment. TCR beta repertoire signatures were used to distinguish Graves' ophthalmopathy from Graves' hyperthyroidism and to predict progression to ophthalmopathy. In total, approximately 140 blood samples were TCR-sequenced: fewer than 50 ophthalmopathy, under 80 hyperthyroidism and some 17 hyperthyroidism-to-ophthalmopathy patients. A discovery set of 100 patients (43 ophthalmopathy, approximately 58 stable hyperthyroidism) was enrolled to explore V-J signatures distinguishing ophthalmopathy from hyperthyroidism. An independent validation cohort was composed of 18 hyperthyroidism patients and around 16 patients who later progressed from hyperthyroidism to ophthalmopathy. In more than five hyperthyroidism patients, the T-cell repertoires found in thyroid tissue were compared with those found in blood. Following sampling, methimazole starting at 30 mg daily was administered to hyperthyroidism patients, and high-dose intravenous methylprednisolone was administered to ophthalmopathy patients. The approximately 100 discovery patients were randomly divided into training and test sets at a 7:3 ratio. What the work shows at the level of the full study, not this receptor alone: The 13-signature model separated ophthalmopathy from stable hyperthyroidism with roughly 89% sensitivity and about 81% specificity in cross-validation, and 80%/75% in the test set. Sample size was not predetermined statistically, and investigators were not blinded to group allocation. Most expanded thyroid clonotypes with a frequency above 0.001 also appeared in blood, which suggests that blood repertoires may reflect the immune response in the thyroid. In validation, the model predicted ophthalmopathy progression with roughly 68% sensitivity and roughly 72% specificity; approximately 12 predicted patients were CT-confirmed with GO in a median of approximately six months.

This clonotype was seen ten or more times. No cognate antigen has been identified for it. Base qualities were left out, and no much larger clone turns up one base away. For repertoire sequencing, TCR beta CDR3 regions were amplified from RNA transcripts. The first round of RT-PCR was done with HTBI primers and the Qiagen OneStep RT-PCR kit, and was followed by a second round of multiplex PCR, then size selection and purification. Libraries were sequenced paired-end with 100 bp reads on an Illumina HiSeq2000. As for how the authors treated the data: SOAPnuke was used for read processing, and reads with adapters, uncalled bases, a mean Phred below 15, or no exact constant-primer or identifier match were discarded. High-quality paired reads were merged with COPE v1.2.5. Each unique nucleotide sequence was defined as a clonotype, and clonotypes were aligned to IMGT TRB V, D and J references with MiTCR v1.1. Only V-J combinations with frequency above 0.0001 were analysed, covering about 99% of repertoires. For each V-J combination, a TCR clonal expansion and chaos score was defined as F50 clonal expansion divided by the chaos observed in the TCRdist matrix. Welch's t-statistics and random forest were used to reduce the features to approximately 13 V-J combinations, which were then used as input to a naive Bayes classifier. The similarity between thyroid and blood repertoires was quantified using the Morisita-Horn index. TCRdb itself trimmed the public reads at Q25 with fastp, ran MiXCR and retained productive beta chains. Each entry is one CDR3 protein sequence, shown with its most common DNA and genes. The V and J calls follow TCRdb's processing rather than the paper's. The sample records 200,000 to 250,000 distinct CDR3 sequences, under 25% of which are singletons. The ten biggest clones cover about 46% of the sample.

V lost 4 bases and J lost 6 bases; the stretch between them is 10 bases long. Spanning cysteine to phenylalanine, the CDR3 consists of 13 amino acids. The entry retains the CDR3 DNA only, 39 bases that are in frame from base 1. The germline V gene encodes CDR1 MDHEN and CDR2 SYDVKM. Ophthalmopathy patients had moderately to severely active disease, Clinical Activity Score of at least 3, NOSPECS grade of at least 4, and disease duration under 3 months. Patients were excluded if they had other autoimmune diseases, uncontrolled infections, pregnancy or lactation. Diagnosis relied on clinical symptoms, serum thyroxine, TRAb, thyroid ultrasound and orbital computed tomography. PBMCs were isolated from 10 ml of fresh peripheral blood by Ficoll-Paque density gradient centrifugation. Trizol reagent was used to extract the total RNA, and its quality was then checked on an Agilent 2100 Bioanalyzer.

This TCR derives from a woman aged 45-65 years with Graves' ophthalmopathy. Donor details come from another sample of the same person, matched by shared clones. The chain is made from TRBV28 and TRBJ2-4; TRBD2 is possibly the D segment (6 matching bases). The sample consisted of peripheral blood. The DNA sequence is given as TGTGCCAGCAGTTCCGGGGGTGGAAACATTCAGTACTTC. This yields the protein CASSSGGGNIQYF.